The clone carrying this T cell receptor (beta chain) appeared once. V shed 3 bases and J shed 2 bases, with 9 bases lying between them. CDR3 size: 14 residues. Germline-derived CDR1 and CDR2 are LNHDA and SQIVND (reference sequence). In the authors' methods: The authors estimated nucleated cell counts from reference gene primer amplification. Assay: immunoSEQ multiplex PCR; the TCRdb copy retains only in-frame clones and omits some. That table furnishes V, J and clone size, whereas the DNA furnished D and trimming. The profile covers some 120,000 clones, with over 75% appearing a single time and roughly a sixth taken by the ten largest. This sample is drawn from a study of blood T cell repertoires in COVID-19. In the study overall: In each case, the material was cDNA or gDNA derived from T cells, B-cell-depleted T cells, or PBMCs.

Patients from Seattle were sampled longitudinally, starting during active infection. This rearrangement joins TRBV19 to TRBJ2-3; D gene unclear. Sequencing used peripheral blood. The clonotype originates from a man between 25 and 39 years old with COVID-19, enrolled during active disease. CDR3 coding DNA: TGTGCCAGTAGTATCGACACAAACACAGATACGCAGTATTTT. Protein sequence: CASSIDTNTDTQYF.